The 16 T cell receptor beta chains below come from one sample, sequenced in a study of blood T cell repertoires in COVID-19. Clones were sequenced by immunoSEQ multiplex PCR, and TCRdb holds only the in-frame ones, with some missing. This table holds under 200,000 clones, under 90% found once. Sequenced: peripheral blood. The receptors here all came from an older woman with COVID-19, enrolled during active disease.

This clone was seen once. CDR3 residues: CAGTTSNTGELFF. The CDR3 bases are TGTGCCGGTACTACCTCGAACACCGGGGAGCTGTTTTTT. The chain combines TRBV11-2 with TRBJ2-2; the D is unclear. Trimming pared 11 bases from V and 0 bases from J, leaving 10 bases between. This CDR3 region has 13 residues. Per the germline V gene, CDR1 is SGHAT and CDR2 is FQNNGV. Full variable domain (outside the CDR3, taken from reference TRBV11-2 and TRBJ2-2): EAGVAQSPRYKIIEKRQSVAFWCNPISGHATLYWYQQILGQGPKLLIQFQNNGVVDDSQLPKDRFSAERLKGVDSTLKIQPAKLEDSAVYLCAGTTSNTGELFFGEGSRLTVL.

This chain connects TRBV5-6 to TRBJ2-5, with 7 nucleotides matching TRBD1. V lost 1 base to trimming and J lost 1 base; unmatched junction nucleotides: 7. This CDR3 region has 16 residues. Germline values: CDR1 SGHDT, CDR2 YYEEEE. The CDR3 nucleotides are TGTGCCAGCAGCTTGCCGGGACAGCCAATCCAAGAGACCCAGTACTTC. This gives the protein CASSLPGQPIQETQYF.

CDR3 amino acids: CASRKGDTEAFF. The DNA of the CDR3 is TGCGCCAGCCGCAAAGGGGACACTGAAGCTTTCTTT. The rearrangement links TRBV5-1 to TRBJ1-1, with a possible D match to TRBD1 (5 bases). Trimming took 7 bases from V and 3 from J, leaving 10 bases between them. Germline lookup yields CDR1 SGHRS and CDR2 YFSETQ. This CDR3 comprises 12 residues.

This chain links TRBV11-2 with TRBJ1-1, with D possibly matching TRBD1 (5 bases). Trimming cost V 5 bases and J 4 bases, with 17 bases left between them. The germline gives CDR1 SGHAT, CDR2 FQNNGV. The CDR3 spans 15 residues. The CDR3 protein is CASSPKLGGFTEAFF. CDR3 coding DNA: TGTGCCAGCAGCCCCAAACTCGGGGGGTTCACTGAAGCTTTCTTT.

The genes are TRBV5-1 and TRBJ2-3; D possibly corresponds to TRBD2 (5 bases). The CDR3 runs to 14 residues. V gave up 6 bases and J gave up 2 bases, with 13 bases separating them. The germline V gene has CDR1 SGHRS and CDR2 YFSETQ. The CDR3 DNA is TGCGCCAGCACGGCGAGCGGAAACACAGATACGCAGTATTTT. Protein product: CASTASGNTDTQYF.

The genes are TRBV6-5 and TRBJ2-2; no firm D call. There are 14 residues in the CDR3. Trimming stripped 2 bases from V and 6 bases from J, with 10 bases between. Germline values: CDR1 MNHEY, CDR2 SVGAGI. The CDR3 nucleotides read TGTGCCAGCAGTTACCCAGGCCCTCCCGGGGAGCTGTTTTTT. Translated: CASSYPGPPGELFF.

The CDR3 region is CASRRTGASTNEKLFF. The CDR3 nucleotides read TGTGCCAGCAGGCGGACAGGCGCCTCAACTAATGAAAAACTGTTTTTT. The chain combines TRBV2 with TRBJ1-4, with 7 bases fitting TRBD1. Trimming took 6 bases from V and 0 from J; bases not matched to a gene: 7. The CDR3 sequence is 16 residues long. Germline V gives CDR1 SNHLY, CDR2 FYNNEI.

The J gene is TRBJ2-7, the V gene TRBV10-1; no firm D call. CDR1 WNHNN and CDR2 SYGVQD come from the germline V gene (reference sequence). The CDR3 has 11 amino acids. The germline V and J ends were trimmed by 8 bases and 1 base, with 6 bases remaining between them. CDR3 protein: CASPVSYEQYF. The CDR3, as DNA: TGCGCCAGCCCCGTGTCCTACGAGCAGTACTTC.

This sequence joins TRBV7-2 and TRBJ2-3; D is perhaps TRBD2 (5 bases). Germline loops: CDR1 SGHTA, CDR2 FQGNSA. The CDR3 is 16 amino acids. V was cut by 1 base and J by 0 bases, with 11 bases left in between. The CDR3 protein is CASSLDLAVSTDTQYF. The CDR3 nucleotides are TGTGCCAGCAGCTTAGACCTAGCCGTTAGCACAGATACGCAGTATTTT. Filled out from reference TRBV7-2 and TRBJ2-3, the complete variable domain reads GAGVSQSPSNKVTEKGKDVELRCDPISGHTALYWYRQSLGQGLEFLIYFQGNSAPDKSGLPSDRFSAERTGGSVSTLTIQRTQQEDSAVYLCASSLDLAVSTDTQYFGPGTRLTVL.

The V gene is TRBV19, the J gene TRBJ1-2; D call uncertain. The V end lost 0 bases, the J end lost 4 bases, and 15 bases lay between the germline ends. This CDR3 is 16 amino acids long. CDR1 and CDR2 (germline): LNHDA, SQIVND (reference sequence). The CDR3 loop reads CASSIDYGERAYGYTF. The CDR3 DNA reads as TGTGCCAGTAGTATAGATTACGGGGAGAGGGCCTATGGCTACACCTTC.

This chain connects TRBV18 to TRBJ2-1; 7 nucleotides line up with TRBD1. The CDR3 runs to 15 residues. CDR1 is KGHSH, CDR2 LQKENI, per germline. V lost 3 bases and J lost 4; bases outside the gene matches: 6. The CDR3 DNA follows: TGTGCCAGCTCACCGTCCACAGGGGATTACAATGAGCAGTTCTTC. Protein product: CASSPSTGDYNEQFF.

The chain is built from TRBV20-1 and TRBJ1-5; D remains unclear. The V end lost 3 bases, the J end lost 7 bases, and 13 bases lay between the germline ends. Germline assignment: CDR1 DFQATT and CDR2 SNEGSKA (reference sequence). There are 13 residues in the CDR3. The CDR3 nucleotides read TGCAGTGCTAGTGCCGGGGAGACCCAGCCCCAGCATTTT. This translates into CSASAGETQPQHF.

The V call is TRBV11-3, the J call TRBJ2-1; unclear D gene. The CDR3 runs to 14 residues. V was shortened by 2 bases and J by 6 bases, with 11 bases between the two germline ends. CDR1 and CDR2 from the germline V gene are SGHNT and YENEEA. CDR3 in DNA: TGTGCCAGCAGCTTAAATAATGGCGGCAATGAGCAGTTCTTC. Its translation is CASSLNNGGNEQFF.

This rearrangement joins TRBV5-1 to TRBJ2-7; D uncertain. Trimming cost V 0 bases and J 6 bases, with 13 bases left between them. CDR1 and CDR2 (germline): SGHRS, YFSETQ. The length of the CDR3 is 14 residues. CDR3 nucleotide sequence: TGCGCCAGCAGCTTGGCTCCTGGTGGAGTCGAGCAGTACGTC. Translation gives CASSLAPGGVEQYV.

This clone was found once. The chain uses TRBV27 and TRBJ2-1; 12 positions match TRBD2. V was clipped by 6 bases and J by 4 bases; unmatched bases: 16. This CDR3 contains 19 residues. Per the germline V gene, CDR1 is MNHEY and CDR2 is SMNVEV (reference sequence). CDR3 amino acids: CASRTLAGGPPDRYNEQFF. The CDR3 region has the DNA TGTGCCAGCAGAACTCTAGCGGGAGGGCCTCCAGACCGATACAATGAGCAGTTCTTC.

J is TRBJ1-4 and V is TRBV15; a possible D gene is TRBD1 (5 bases). This CDR3 region has 15 residues. CDR1 is LNHNV, CDR2 YYDKDF, per germline (reference sequence). The V and J ends lost 5 bases and 5 bases respectively, with 15 bases between them. Written as DNA, the CDR3 is TGTGCCACCAGCCTTTTAACGGGGGGGAATGAAAAACTGTTTTTT. Its translation is CATSLLTGGNEKLFF.